This T cell receptor (beta chain) originates from a study of beta chain features in type 1 diabetes. This clone occurred a few times. The germline V gene has CDR1 KGHSH and CDR2 LQKENI. With V trimmed by 0 bases and J by 1 base, 6 bases remained unmatched. The CDR3 totals 17 residues. The investigators reverse transcribed all of the isolated RNA, so they sequenced expressed TCRB transcripts. Sequencing used immunoSEQ multiplex PCR; TCRdb keeps in-frame clones, though not all of them. The table has over 100,000 clones, about two fifths seen once; the top ten hold more than 0.06%. Sorted cells reached over 95% purity in every population.

Sequenced sample: stem cell memory CD4+ T cells from blood. This sequence originates from a woman aged 18-29 years in good health. V usage is TRBV18 and J usage is TRBJ2-1; 7 bases line up with TRBD2. The CDR3: CASSPPAGRESYNEQFF. CDR3 nucleotide sequence: TGTGCCAGCTCACCACCGGCAGGGCGGGAGTCCTACAATGAGCAGTTCTTC. Looking up the rest from reference TRBV18 and TRBJ2-1 gives the full variable domain: NAGVMQNPRHLVRRRGQEARLRCSPMKGHSHVYWYRQLPEEGLKFMVYLQKENIIDESGMPKERFSAEFPKEGPSILRIQQVVRGDSAAYFCASSPPAGRESYNEQFFGPGTRLTVL.